These T cell receptor beta chains were read from a single sample in a study of T cells in Graves' hyperthyroidism and ophthalmopathy. MiXCR was run by TCRdb on the multiplex PCR reads, yielding one entry per CDR3 protein. The sample lists hundreds of thousands of distinct CDR3 sequences; 17% were seen once. The specimen was blood. The receptors shown here come from a woman aged 18-30 years with Graves' ophthalmopathy. CDR3s include the opening cysteine and the closing phenylalanine or tryptophan. A D gene is named only where the DNA matches it firmly. A clone size is listed for some rows: how often the clone was seen (once, few, many), or a class if it is expanded.

cdr3_nt | cdr3_aa | cdr3_length | j_call | v_call | d_call | clone_size
TGTGCCAGCAGTTACAGGGAGGCCTCCTACGAGCAGTACTTC | CASSYREASYEQYF | 14 | TRBJ2-7 | TRBV6-2/TRBV6-3 | . | .
TGTGCCAGCAGTGAAGATTGGGGACAGGGGTATGGCTACACCTTC | CASSEDWGQGYGYTF | 15 | TRBJ1-2 | TRBV6-1 | TRBD1 | .
TGCAGCGTTGCCACAGGGCCGGACACTGAAGCTTTCTTT | CSVATGPDTEAFF | 13 | TRBJ1-1 | TRBV29-1 | . | many
TGTGCCAGCAGCCCCAGGGACCGATACTACGAGCAGTACTTC | CASSPRDRYYEQYF | 14 | TRBJ2-7 | TRBV12-3/TRBV12-4 | . | once
TGCAGTGCTTTTTGGGGGGCCACTGAAGCTTTCTTT | CSAFWGATEAFF | 12 | TRBJ1-1 | TRBV20-1 | . | many
TGTGCCAGCAGCCCGGGTGGCTCCTACGAGCAGTACTTC | CASSPGGSYEQYF | 13 | TRBJ2-7 | TRBV28 | . | many
TGTGCCAGCAGGGACAAAGGAGGGTATGGCTACACCTTC | CASRDKGGYGYTF | 13 | TRBJ1-2 | TRBV28 | . | .
TGTGCCTGGGACCGAGGACCTGAAGCTTTCTTT | CAWDRGPEAFF | 11 | TRBJ1-1 | TRBV30 | . | many
TGTGCCAGCAGTACAGGGGTGGCGCAGTACTTC | CASSTGVAQYF | 11 | TRBJ2-7 | TRBV6-2/TRBV6-3 | TRBD1 | .
TGTGCCATCAGTCTGGCGGGTCCGTCTTCCTACAATGAGCAGTTCTTC | CAISLAGPSSYNEQFF | 16 | TRBJ2-1 | TRBV10-3 | . | few
TGCGCCAGCAGCTCCTCCGGGGCGCCGTCCGCAGATACGCAGTATTTT | CASSSSGAPSADTQYF | 16 | TRBJ2-3 | TRBV5-1 | . | many
TGTGCCAGCAGGCGCGACAGGAATGGCAATCAGCCCCAGCATTTT | CASRRDRNGNQPQHF | 15 | TRBJ1-5 | TRBV2 | . | many
TGTGCCAGCAGCTTAAGCGTATCCTACGAGCAGTACTTC | CASSLSVSYEQYF | 13 | TRBJ2-7 | TRBV7-2 | . | many
TGTGCCAGCAGTCCAAGGGCAGGCCGGACCTACGAGCAGTACTTC | CASSPRAGRTYEQYF | 15 | TRBJ2-7 | TRBV28 | . | many
TGCGCCAGCAGCCAGCCCGGGACTACCTACGAGCAGTACTTC | CASSQPGTTYEQYF | 14 | TRBJ2-7 | TRBV7-9 | TRBD2 | .
TGTGCCAGCAGCTCGATGAACTATCGACTAGCGGAGACCCAGTACTTC | CASSSMNYRLAETQYF | 16 | TRBJ2-5 | TRBV7-9 | TRBD2 | few
TGTGCCAGCAGTTGGGGCAGCTCCTACGAGCAGTACTTC | CASSWGSSYEQYF | 13 | TRBJ2-7 | TRBV27 | . | many
TGTGCCAGCAGCTTAATCGGCTCGACTAGCGGGAGGGGCCGGGATTACAATGAGCAGTTCTTC | CASSLIGSTSGRGRDYNEQFF | 21 | TRBJ2-1 | TRBV7-9 | TRBD2 | .
TGTGCCAGCAGCTTGGACAGGGGGCCTCGATATCATGGCTACACCTTC | CASSLDRGPRYHGYTF | 16 | TRBJ1-2 | TRBV5-5 | TRBD1 | many
TGTGCCAGCAGTATCGACTCACAGGGGATCCATAATTCACCCCTCCACTTT | CASSIDSQGIHNSPLHF | 17 | TRBJ1-6 | TRBV27 | TRBD1 | many
TGTGCCAGCAGTCCTCTTATATCTGGGTGGCGTTCACCCCTCCACTTT | CASSPLISGWRSPLHF | 16 | TRBJ1-6 | TRBV28 | . | once
TGTGCCGGAACTAGCGGGGGGCCGTACAATGAGCAGTTCTTC | CAGTSGGPYNEQFF | 14 | TRBJ2-1 | TRBV6-1 | TRBD2 | many
TGTGCCAGCAGCTTAAGGACAGGGGGCAGATGGGAAAAACTGTTTTTT | CASSLRTGGRWEKLFF | 16 | TRBJ1-4 | TRBV7-2 | TRBD1 | .
TGTGCCTGGAGTGTGGACACTGAAGCTTTCTTT | CAWSVDTEAFF | 11 | TRBJ1-1 | TRBV30 | . | many
TGCGCCAGCAGCCAAGATGGGACTAGCGGGAGTCACAATGAGCAGTTCTTC | CASSQDGTSGSHNEQFF | 17 | TRBJ2-1 | TRBV4-1 | TRBD2 | .
TGTGCCAGCAGCTTAGCCAGGGCCTTTGAAGCTTTCTTT | CASSLARAFEAFF | 13 | TRBJ1-1 | TRBV7-9 | . | few
TGTGCCAGCAGCCCCCGCCCGGGACAGGCCCGCTACGAGCAGTACTTC | CASSPRPGQARYEQYF | 16 | TRBJ2-7 | TRBV7-8 | TRBD1 | many